This T cell receptor beta chain was sequenced for a study of blood T cell repertoires in COVID-19. Turning to the study itself: In each case, the material was cDNA or gDNA derived from T cells, B-cell-depleted T cells, or PBMCs.

Data came from immunoSEQ multiplex PCR; TCRdb stores just in-frame clones and leaves some out. Among roughly 50,000 clones listed, about nine tenths were seen once. Germline CDR1 reads SNHLY; CDR2 reads FYNNEI. V lost 5 bases and J lost 7, with 14 bases in between. This CDR3 is built from 13 residues. The specimen sequenced was peripheral blood. The chain combines TRBV2 with TRBJ2-5; D gene unclear. The clonotype was recovered from a woman aged 40-49 years with active COVID-19. Here the CDR3 DNA reads TGTGCCAGCAGTATACAGTCCCCCGGGACCCAGTACTTC. It specifies CASSIQSPGTQYF.